The subject of this entry is one T cell receptor (beta chain). This clonotype came up many times. Its antigen target is currently unknown. No base quality values were provided; no much bigger clone lies one nucleotide off. The library came from RT-PCR. Instrument on record: Illumina HiSeq 2500. TCRdb reprocessing: public reads trimmed at Q25 with fastp, clones called with MiXCR, in-frame beta chains kept. All rows with the same CDR3 protein become a single entry with the most common DNA and genes. This sample gives fewer than 600,000 distinct CDR3 sequences in total; 6.5% to 8% of them show up just once. 10% to 15% of the sample is in the top ten clones. The data derive from a study of response to subunit inactivated influenza vaccine (dated by TCRdb to the late 2010s). As for the study more broadly: Deep quantitative T cell receptor repertoire profiling was used in the study to track responses to a trivalent subunit inactivated influenza vaccine.

The research as a whole found: The authors proposed that each seasonal influenza vaccination may bring in only a limited number of new T cells.

From the cysteine through the phenylalanine, the CDR3 covers 12 amino acids. Of the read, only the CDR3 DNA is kept; its 36 bases are in frame from base 1. CDR1 and CDR2, looked up from the germline V gene (reference sequence), are WNHNN and SYGVQD. The trim is 2 bases for V and 12 bases for J, with a gap of 13 bases between the germline ends. The V and J genes are TRBV10-1 and TRBJ1-1, with no reliable assignment of the D segment. The TCR was taken from a man between 50 and 75 years old who received an inactivated influenza vaccine. Donor details come from another sample of the same person, matched by shared clones. The specimen comprised PBMCs from blood, sampled less than 25 months after vaccination. The bases read TGCGCCAGCAGTGAGGGCGGAGGGTCGCCTTTCTTT. Its product reads: CASSEGGGSPFF.